This T cell receptor beta chain was identified during a study of blood T cell repertoires in COVID-19 (dated by TCRdb to the early 2020s). Background on the whole study: Samples from collaborators originated in the United States, Italy and Spain and spanned both the acute and convalescent phases of COVID-19. The repertoires were made available in a free public database intended to serve as a resource for research on the immune response to SARS-CoV-2. Deeply sampled blood TCRbeta repertoires from subjects exposed to, actively infected with, or recovered from COVID-19 were included in the dataset. Where available, HLA class I and class II types were taken from metadata supplied by the sample provider and were not determined by assay-based typing. The material from the prospective study consisted of cDNA or gDNA derived from T cells, B-cell-depleted T cells, or PBMCs. The samples were drawn from two sources: the first 160 participants of the ongoing ImmuneRACE study, and 1,200 or so subjects contributed by 6 global collaborators. Nearly every sample came with metadata listing a de-identified subject ID, COVID-19 status, age in years and sex.

TCRbeta CDR3 regions were amplified from genomic DNA using the immunoSEQ Assay, a bias-controlled multiplex PCR. For the original study's pipeline: Nucleated cell counts per sample were estimated from amplification of reference gene primers within the assay. To quantify the absolute abundance of each unique TCRbeta CDR3 rearrangement, sequence reads were collapsed and filtered. For each sample, productive Simpson clonality was calculated as the square root of Simpson's diversity index over productive rearrangements. This immuneACCESS table, as held by TCRdb, lists in-frame sequences with V and J called but not all clones. Of the missing ones, under half trace to an unresolved V gene in checked studies; the others have no known cause. V, J and clone size reflect that table, while D and trimming were determined from the DNA. The sample data list about 190,000 clones, and 83% of these were observed just once. Around 6.5% of the sample comes from the top ten.

With regard to this clone: What this receptor recognizes is not known. Base qualities were left out, and no much larger clone turns up one base away.

Collaborating institutions collected whole blood in K2EDTA tubes following their own protocols. For TCRbeta analysis, collaborator samples were shipped as frozen whole blood, as isolated PBMCs, or as DNA extracted from either sample type. Beyond this particular receptor, the publication reports: The amount of clinical and demographic metadata varied by source and participant and was provided uncurated.

The CDR3, cysteine through phenylalanine, is 14 amino acids long. Here the CDR3 DNA is all that survives: 42 bases in frame from base 1. CDR1 and CDR2 are drawn from the germline V gene: MGHDK, SYGVNS. V and J lose 5 bases and 5 bases, and a span of 14 bases separates them. The sequence derives from a woman in her thirties or forties with acute or convalescent COVID-19. The V and J genes are TRBV25-1 and TRBJ2-3, with a tentative D gene TRBD2 over 6 matching bases. The sequenced material came from peripheral blood. The sequenced DNA: TGTGCCAGCAGTAAGGGCGGGGCGGGAGATACGCAGTATTTT. The resulting protein is CASSKGGAGDTQYF.